This TCR beta chain was identified during a study of cytomegalovirus exposure and HLA in healthy donors. This CDR3 has 16 residues. Germline CDR1 SGHVS, CDR2 FNYEAQ. Trimming shortened V by 5 bases and J by 1 base, and 17 bases separated the two germline ends. Study-wide results and limits: Per a later analysis, HLA-associated TCR beta chains showed more clonal expansion than other, equally common TCR beta chains. It was reported in a later analysis that an Asian-associated ancestry cluster showed fewer N-insertions than the roughly 670-donor mean. Productive rates of about 90% or about 30% were seen for most TCR beta V segments in an earlier analysis.

Use of 60 Vbeta and 13 Jbeta primers characterized the PCR. TCRdb keeps only in-frame clones here, not all; method: immunoSEQ multiplex PCR. Of 90,000 to 120,000 clones in the sample, 74% were seen once. In regard to this clone: Its cognate antigen is unknown.

The sequence came from a man aged 50 or older in good health and CMV-seropositive. Source material: PBMCs. V gene TRBV7-6 combines with J gene TRBJ1-1; weak D call: TRBD1 (6 bases). The CDR3 protein is CASSLGGGSANTEAFF. The DNA for the CDR3 is TGTGCCAGCAGCCTAGGGGGAGGCAGCGCGAACACTGAAGCTTTCTTT. The full variable domain, completed using reference TRBV7-6 and TRBJ1-1, is GAGVSQSPRYKVTKRGQDVALRCDPISGHVSLYWYRQALGQGPEFLTYFNYEAQQDKSGLPNDRFSAERPEGSISTLTIQRTEQRDSAMYRCASSLGGGSANTEAFFGQGTRLTVV.